The rows below give T cell receptor beta chains drawn from one sample of a study of response to subunit inactivated influenza vaccine. Using its own MiXCR run on the RT-PCR reads, TCRdb lists one record per CDR3 protein. The sample has 500,000 to 600,000 distinct CDR3 sequences; 10% to 15% are singletons. The sample was PBMCs from blood, taken on the day of vaccination. The receptors were sampled from a man aged 50 to 60 who received an inactivated influenza vaccine. Each CDR3 is given with its conserved first and last residue. Each record gives: CDR3 DNA, CDR3 protein, D gene, CDR3 length, J gene, V gene, clone size. D genes are given only for firm matches. The listing skips clone size in some rows; elsewhere it reads once, few, many or a size class.

CDR3 DNA: TGTGCCAGCAGTTTATTGGGGTGGGATACGCAGTATTTT; CDR3 protein: CASSLLGWDTQYF; D gene: .; CDR3 length: 13; J gene: TRBJ2-3; V gene: TRBV28; clone size: many
CDR3 DNA: TGCAGTGCTCAGGCGAGGACTACCACAGATACGCAGTATTTT; CDR3 protein: CSAQARTTTDTQYF; D gene: .; CDR3 length: 14; J gene: TRBJ2-3; V gene: TRBV20-1; clone size: .
CDR3 DNA: TGTGCCAGTAGTAGCCAGGGACAGTTGGTTACGCAGTATTTT; CDR3 protein: CASSSQGQLVTQYF; D gene: TRBD1; CDR3 length: 14; J gene: TRBJ2-3; V gene: TRBV19; clone size: .
CDR3 DNA: TGTGCCAGCAGCTTAGTATCTAGCGGGAGCCACGAGCAGTACTTC; CDR3 protein: CASSLVSSGSHEQYF; D gene: TRBD2; CDR3 length: 15; J gene: TRBJ2-7; V gene: TRBV7-2; clone size: few
CDR3 DNA: TGTGCCAGCAGTTACTCGGCTCTCATCAATGAGCAGTTCTTC; CDR3 protein: CASSYSALINEQFF; D gene: .; CDR3 length: 14; J gene: TRBJ2-1; V gene: TRBV6-2/TRBV6-3; clone size: few
CDR3 DNA: TGCGCCAGCAGCAAGGGGAGCGCTTACACAGATACGCAGTATTTT; CDR3 protein: CASSKGSAYTDTQYF; D gene: .; CDR3 length: 15; J gene: TRBJ2-3; V gene: TRBV5-1; clone size: many
CDR3 DNA: TGTGCCAGTGGACAGAGGAATCAGCCCCAGCATTTT; CDR3 protein: CASGQRNQPQHF; D gene: .; CDR3 length: 12; J gene: TRBJ1-5; V gene: TRBV19; clone size: many
CDR3 DNA: TGTGCCAGCAGTTTAACAGGGAGCTATGGCTACACCTTC; CDR3 protein: CASSLTGSYGYTF; D gene: .; CDR3 length: 13; J gene: TRBJ1-2; V gene: TRBV12-3/TRBV12-4; clone size: many
CDR3 DNA: TGTGCCAGCAGCGATGGACATTACAATCAGCCCCAGCATTTT; CDR3 protein: CASSDGHYNQPQHF; D gene: .; CDR3 length: 14; J gene: TRBJ1-5; V gene: TRBV9; clone size: many
CDR3 DNA: TGCGCCAGCAGCTTGGTAGGGGGGCACACTGAAGCTTTCTTT; CDR3 protein: CASSLVGGHTEAFF; D gene: .; CDR3 length: 14; J gene: TRBJ1-1; V gene: TRBV5-1; clone size: many
CDR3 DNA: TGCAGCGTTGACGTCGCGGGAGTCGTCATGGAGACCCAGTACTTC; CDR3 protein: CSVDVAGVVMETQYF; D gene: TRBD2; CDR3 length: 15; J gene: TRBJ2-5; V gene: TRBV29-1; clone size: .
CDR3 DNA: TGTGCCAGCAGTTCCACAGGGGCGAGAGAAAAACTGTTTTTT; CDR3 protein: CASSSTGAREKLFF; D gene: TRBD1; CDR3 length: 14; J gene: TRBJ1-4; V gene: TRBV12-3/TRBV12-4; clone size: few
CDR3 DNA: TGTGCCAGCAGTTACGGGCAGAGCACTGAAGCTTTCTTT; CDR3 protein: CASSYGQSTEAFF; D gene: .; CDR3 length: 13; J gene: TRBJ1-1; V gene: TRBV6-5; clone size: .
CDR3 DNA: TGCAGCGTTGAAGCGGGTGGGGAAGCCTACGAGCAGTACTTC; CDR3 protein: CSVEAGGEAYEQYF; D gene: .; CDR3 length: 14; J gene: TRBJ2-7; V gene: TRBV29-1; clone size: .
CDR3 DNA: TGTGCCAGCAGCCTTCGCAGGGGGCTACAAACCGGGGAGCTGTTTTTT; CDR3 protein: CASSLRRGLQTGELFF; D gene: TRBD1; CDR3 length: 16; J gene: TRBJ2-2; V gene: TRBV3-1; clone size: .
CDR3 DNA: TGTGCCATCAGTCCGGGACCTCCTCCCTATAGCAATCAGCCCCAGCATTTT; CDR3 protein: CAISPGPPPYSNQPQHF; D gene: .; CDR3 length: 17; J gene: TRBJ1-5; V gene: TRBV10-3; clone size: few
CDR3 DNA: TGTGCCACCAGCAGTACACCCAGGACGATTAGCACAGATACGCAGTATTTT; CDR3 protein: CATSSTPRTISTDTQYF; D gene: .; CDR3 length: 17; J gene: TRBJ2-3; V gene: TRBV15; clone size: few
CDR3 DNA: TGCGCCAGCAGCCCGGGACAGCTTCTGGAGCAGTACTTC; CDR3 protein: CASSPGQLLEQYF; D gene: TRBD1; CDR3 length: 13; J gene: TRBJ2-7; V gene: TRBV5-1; clone size: .
CDR3 DNA: TGTGCCAGCCTCACAGGGGGCCGTGGCTACACCTTC; CDR3 protein: CASLTGGRGYTF; D gene: TRBD1; CDR3 length: 12; J gene: TRBJ1-2; V gene: TRBV12-3/TRBV12-4; clone size: many
CDR3 DNA: TGCGCCAGCAGCTTTACGGACAGGGCCAGCGAGCAGTTCTTC; CDR3 protein: CASSFTDRASEQFF; D gene: TRBD1; CDR3 length: 14; J gene: TRBJ2-1; V gene: TRBV5-1; clone size: few
CDR3 DNA: TGTGCCAGCAGCTTCGCGACCCTCCGCGAGGGTGGCTACACCTTC; CDR3 protein: CASSFATLREGGYTF; D gene: .; CDR3 length: 15; J gene: TRBJ1-2; V gene: TRBV5-5; clone size: .
CDR3 DNA: TGCAGTGCTAGTCATCCCGGGACAGGCGCCTACGAGCAGTACTTC; CDR3 protein: CSASHPGTGAYEQYF; D gene: TRBD1; CDR3 length: 15; J gene: TRBJ2-7; V gene: TRBV20-1; clone size: few
CDR3 DNA: TGTGCCAGCAGCCAAGAAGTCAGCGGGGGGGCCTACGAGCAGTACTTC; CDR3 protein: CASSQEVSGGAYEQYF; D gene: TRBD2; CDR3 length: 16; J gene: TRBJ2-7; V gene: TRBV4-2; clone size: .
CDR3 DNA: TGTGCCAGCAGTTACATGGACAGACACAATCAGCCCCAGCATTTT; CDR3 protein: CASSYMDRHNQPQHF; D gene: .; CDR3 length: 15; J gene: TRBJ1-5; V gene: TRBV6-2/TRBV6-3; clone size: few
CDR3 DNA: TGTGCCAGCAGAATCCAGCAGTTTTTGTCTCCGGGACTTAGGCCAGGCGAGCAGTACTTC; CDR3 protein: CASRIQQFLSPGLRPGEQYF; D gene: .; CDR3 length: 20; J gene: TRBJ2-7; V gene: TRBV28; clone size: .
CDR3 DNA: TGCAGTGAAACGGGACAGGGGAATGGCGAGCAGTACTTC; CDR3 protein: CSETGQGNGEQYF; D gene: TRBD1; CDR3 length: 13; J gene: TRBJ2-7; V gene: TRBV20-1; clone size: .
CDR3 DNA: TGTGCCAGCTCACCCCGACAGGGGGCGAAGGAGACCCAGTACTTC; CDR3 protein: CASSPRQGAKETQYF; D gene: TRBD1; CDR3 length: 15; J gene: TRBJ2-5; V gene: TRBV18; clone size: .
CDR3 DNA: TGTGCCAGCAGCCGAGCGGGGGGGCCGTACAATGAGCAGTTCTTC; CDR3 protein: CASSRAGGPYNEQFF; D gene: TRBD2; CDR3 length: 15; J gene: TRBJ2-1; V gene: TRBV12-3/TRBV12-4; clone size: many
CDR3 DNA: TGTGCCAGCAGCCTCCGACTAGCGGGATACCGAAATCAAGAGACCCAGTACTTC; CDR3 protein: CASSLRLAGYRNQETQYF; D gene: TRBD2; CDR3 length: 18; J gene: TRBJ2-5; V gene: TRBV7-8; clone size: .
CDR3 DNA: TGCGCCAGCAGCCAAGGGACTAGCGGGAGTGATACGCAGTATTTT; CDR3 protein: CASSQGTSGSDTQYF; D gene: TRBD2; CDR3 length: 15; J gene: TRBJ2-3; V gene: TRBV4-3; clone size: many
CDR3 DNA: TGTGCCAGCAAGGCGGGGGGCACAGATACGCAGTATTTT; CDR3 protein: CASKAGGTDTQYF; D gene: TRBD2; CDR3 length: 13; J gene: TRBJ2-3; V gene: TRBV6-1; clone size: .
CDR3 DNA: TGTGCCAGCAGCTTAGGCTGGGGTAGCAATCAGCCCCAGCATTTT; CDR3 protein: CASSLGWGSNQPQHF; D gene: .; CDR3 length: 15; J gene: TRBJ1-5; V gene: TRBV7-9; clone size: few
CDR3 DNA: TGCAGTGCCTATCCCGGGGGCAGCGATACGCAGTATTTT; CDR3 protein: CSAYPGGSDTQYF; D gene: .; CDR3 length: 13; J gene: TRBJ2-3; V gene: TRBV20-1; clone size: .
CDR3 DNA: TGCAGTGCTAGAGATCGATGGCGGAATCAGCCCCAGCATTTT; CDR3 protein: CSARDRWRNQPQHF; D gene: .; CDR3 length: 14; J gene: TRBJ1-5; V gene: TRBV20-1; clone size: .
CDR3 DNA: TGTGCCAGCAGTTTAGGGGGGCGGTATGAAAAACTGTTTTTT; CDR3 protein: CASSLGGRYEKLFF; D gene: .; CDR3 length: 14; J gene: TRBJ1-4; V gene: TRBV12-3/TRBV12-4; clone size: .
CDR3 DNA: TGTGTCAGCAGCTTACAGGGGAACGAGCAGTACTTC; CDR3 protein: CVSSLQGNEQYF; D gene: TRBD1; CDR3 length: 12; J gene: TRBJ2-7; V gene: TRBV13; clone size: .
CDR3 DNA: TGTGCCAGCAGCCCACGGAGGGGGGAAAAACTGTTTTTT; CDR3 protein: CASSPRRGEKLFF; D gene: .; CDR3 length: 13; J gene: TRBJ1-4; V gene: TRBV27; clone size: few
CDR3 DNA: TGTGCCAGCAGCCTAACAAGTGAAGCTTTCTTT; CDR3 protein: CASSLTSEAFF; D gene: .; CDR3 length: 11; J gene: TRBJ1-1; V gene: TRBV7-2; clone size: many
CDR3 DNA: TGTGCCAGCAGCCGCGGAGCGGGAGGGGTCAATGAGCAGTTCTTC; CDR3 protein: CASSRGAGGVNEQFF; D gene: TRBD2; CDR3 length: 15; J gene: TRBJ2-1; V gene: TRBV6-2/TRBV6-3; clone size: .
CDR3 DNA: TGCAGTGCTAGATCGACAGCGCGGGAGACCCAGTACTTC; CDR3 protein: CSARSTARETQYF; D gene: .; CDR3 length: 13; J gene: TRBJ2-5; V gene: TRBV20-1; clone size: few
CDR3 DNA: TGTGCCAGTAGTCCCGGACTGTCCGGGGAGCTGTTTTTT; CDR3 protein: CASSPGLSGELFF; D gene: .; CDR3 length: 13; J gene: TRBJ2-2; V gene: TRBV19; clone size: many
CDR3 DNA: TGTGCCAGCACCGGAGCGGGGGGATTGAGAGAGACCCAGTACTTC; CDR3 protein: CASTGAGGLRETQYF; D gene: TRBD2; CDR3 length: 15; J gene: TRBJ2-5; V gene: TRBV6-1; clone size: .
CDR3 DNA: TGCGCCAGCAGCCAAGATCACGGACGCTACTACGAGCAGTACTTC; CDR3 protein: CASSQDHGRYYEQYF; D gene: .; CDR3 length: 15; J gene: TRBJ2-7; V gene: TRBV4-1; clone size: few
CDR3 DNA: TGCGCCAGCAGCTTACCGGGACTCCCCAATGAGCAGTTCTTC; CDR3 protein: CASSLPGLPNEQFF; D gene: .; CDR3 length: 14; J gene: TRBJ2-1; V gene: TRBV5-1; clone size: few
CDR3 DNA: TGTGCCAGCAGTTTATCGTCCAAGGGTTCACCCCTCCACTTT; CDR3 protein: CASSLSSKGSPLHF; D gene: .; CDR3 length: 14; J gene: TRBJ1-6; V gene: TRBV28; clone size: .
CDR3 DNA: TGTGCCAGCAGCTTAGAGGGCGGACAGATGAACACTGAAGCTTTCTTT; CDR3 protein: CASSLEGGQMNTEAFF; D gene: .; CDR3 length: 16; J gene: TRBJ1-1; V gene: TRBV7-2; clone size: few
CDR3 DNA: TGTGCCACCAGCAGAGCTTATCCTAGCCCCTCTGAAAAACTGTTTTTT; CDR3 protein: CATSRAYPSPSEKLFF; D gene: .; CDR3 length: 16; J gene: TRBJ1-4; V gene: TRBV15; clone size: .
CDR3 DNA: TGTGCCAGCAGCCGCGGGCTACTAGCACACACCTTC; CDR3 protein: CASSRGLLAHTF; D gene: .; CDR3 length: 12; J gene: TRBJ1-2; V gene: TRBV11-2; clone size: .
CDR3 DNA: TGTGCCAACTCCTCTGGAAACACCATATATTTT; CDR3 protein: CANSSGNTIYF; D gene: .; CDR3 length: 11; J gene: TRBJ1-3; V gene: TRBV19; clone size: few